This TCR beta chain is from a study of tumor-infiltrating lymphocytes in localized non-small cell lung cancer. Looking at the study overall: Tumor tissue and non-adjacent uninvolved lung came from each patient. Overall study results and limits: Tumor T-cell fraction was not associated with recurrence-free survival.

Per the germline V gene, CDR1 is MNHEY and CDR2 is SVGAGI. CDR3 length: 13 amino acids. V was trimmed by 6 bases and J by 8 bases, leaving 13 bases between them. Assay: immunoSEQ multiplex PCR; the TCRdb copy retains only in-frame clones and omits some. The table lists about 16,000 clones, about 69% of them singletons. Comment on this clone: Its cognate antigen is unknown.

This clonotype was obtained from a human donor with non-small cell lung cancer. The gene calls are TRBV6-5 and TRBJ1-4; perhaps TRBD1 as D (5 bases). The sequenced sample consisted of lung tumor tissue. For the CDR3, the DNA is TGTGCCAGCAGGGGGGGGTCTCGCGAAAAACTGTTTTTT. Translation: CASRGGSREKLFF.